This T cell receptor (beta chain) was identified in a study of T cell responses to AZD1222 COVID-19 vaccine. The wider study: Researchers grouped second doses given at about 4 or about 12 weeks into one pool. Study-level results: Targets within unmutated variant regions were reportedly found for nearly half of spike-specific TCRs. Repertoires were obtained solely post-peak T cell response. Regions 160-218 and 743-854 held dominance among vaccine-associated CD4 TCRs, which spanned spike.

To note about this clone: Antigen unknown.

TCRdb's copy holds only in-frame clones and misses some; the assay was immunoSEQ multiplex PCR. The sample comprises approximately 150,000 clones, about 89% of which are singletons, and around 1.6% rests with the top ten. V was cut by 1 base and J by 2 bases, with 12 bases left in between. The germline gives CDR1 MNHEY, CDR2 SVGAGI. The CDR3 spans 16 residues. The receptor's source is an adult in good health. The sequencing here drew on peripheral blood, taken on day 0 of AZD1222 vaccination. The V gene is TRBV6-5, the J gene TRBJ1-3; no clear D. The CDR3 loop is CASSYYGSGAGNTIYF. The CDR3 DNA reads TGTGCCAGCAGTTACTACGGCTCGGGAGCTGGAAACACCATATATTTT.